Below, one T cell receptor beta chain is given with its context. Its cognate antigen is unknown. Researchers generated cDNA in eight separate reactions per sample. cDNA encoding TCRalpha and TCRbeta underwent two nested PCRs of about 15 and 9 cycles, each of which was followed by bead purification. TCRdb re-called the 5' RACE reads and gives one entry per CDR3 protein, without DNA. There are about 380,000 distinct CDR3 sequences in the sample, with 2.5% to 3% held by the top ten. The sample belongs to a study of monozygotic twins with inflammatory bowel disease. Study-wide findings and caveats: Fewer shared clonotypes with others were found in IBD patients than in healthy twins, especially with disease activity. IBD patients showed reduced TCRbeta diversity (inverse Simpson) versus healthy co-twins.

This CDR3 spans 18 amino acids. The germline gives CDR1 DFQATT, CDR2 SNEGSKA (reference sequence). Sequences were obtained from blood. V gene TRBV20-1 combines with J gene TRBJ2-7; the TCRdb D gene call, TRBD1, has no DNA to confirm it. The clonotype comes from a human donor with ulcerative colitis or Crohn's disease, or a healthy co-twin of an affected twin (not recorded which). CDR3 region: CSGRVLGQGVWGSYEQYF.